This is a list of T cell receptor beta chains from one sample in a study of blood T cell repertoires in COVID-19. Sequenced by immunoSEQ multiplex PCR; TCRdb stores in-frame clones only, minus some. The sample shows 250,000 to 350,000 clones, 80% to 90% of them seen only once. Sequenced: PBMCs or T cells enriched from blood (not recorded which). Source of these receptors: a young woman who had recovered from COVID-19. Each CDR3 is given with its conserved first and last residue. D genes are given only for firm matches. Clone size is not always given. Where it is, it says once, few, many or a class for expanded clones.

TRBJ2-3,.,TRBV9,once,TGTGCCAGCAGCGCCGACAACACAGATACGCAGTATTTT,CASSADNTDTQYF
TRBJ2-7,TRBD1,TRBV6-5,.,TGTGCCAGCAGTAGTCGACAGGGGGCCTACGAGCAGTACTTC,CASSSRQGAYEQYF
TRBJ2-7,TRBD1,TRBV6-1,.,TGTGCCAGCAGTGAAGATGGGACAGGGGTCTTGGAGCAGTACTTC,CASSEDGTGVLEQYF
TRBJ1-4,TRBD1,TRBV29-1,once,TGCAGCGGGGGGACAGGGACCAATGAAAAACTGTTTTTT,CSGGTGTNEKLFF
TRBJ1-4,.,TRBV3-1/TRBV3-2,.,TGTGCCAGCAGCCAATGGGGGGGCGAACTTTCCGAAAAACTGTTTTTT,CASSQWGGELSEKLFF
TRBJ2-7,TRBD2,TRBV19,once,TGTGCCAGTAGTACTACCGGCTCCGGGACTAGCGGTTCCTACGAGCAGTACTTC,CASSTTGSGTSGSYEQYF
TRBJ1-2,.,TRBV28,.,TGTGCCAGCAGTTTGGGAGACAGGAACTATGGCTACACCTTC,CASSLGDRNYGYTF
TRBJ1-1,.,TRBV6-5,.,TGTGCCAGCAGTTCCGGGACAATCCAAGTCGGCACTGAAGCTTTCTTT,CASSSGTIQVGTEAFF
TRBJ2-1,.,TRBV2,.,TGTGCCAGCAGTCCCACCGGGTTCTCCGAGCAGTTCTTC,CASSPTGFSEQFF
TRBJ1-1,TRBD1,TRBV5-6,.,TGTGCCAGCAGCCGAATCAGTAGACGGACAGGGGATGAAGCTTTCTTT,CASSRISRRTGDEAFF
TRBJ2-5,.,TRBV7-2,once,TGTGCCAGCAGCCCCACTGCAGAGACCCAGTACTTC,CASSPTAETQYF
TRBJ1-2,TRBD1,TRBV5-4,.,TGTGCCAGCAGCCCCGATTCGACAGGGGACTATGGCTACACCTTC,CASSPDSTGDYGYTF
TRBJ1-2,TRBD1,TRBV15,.,TGTGCCACCAGCAGAGGAACTGGACAGGGCTATGGCTACACCTTC,CATSRGTGQGYGYTF
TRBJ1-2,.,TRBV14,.,TGTGCCAGCAGCCAAGAGGTCAGGGTTCGGCTCTTTGGTGGCTACACCTTC,CASSQEVRVRLFGGYTF
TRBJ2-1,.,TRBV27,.,TGTGCCAGCAGTCCACGCCCACAGCGGAAACACAATGAGCAGTTCTTC,CASSPRPQRKHNEQFF
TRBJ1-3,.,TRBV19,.,TGTGCCAGTATGGTACAGAGCTCTGGAAACACCATATATTTT,CASMVQSSGNTIYF
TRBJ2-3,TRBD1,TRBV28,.,TGTGCCAGCAGTTTAATAACAGGGGGCCTCCGCACAGATACGCAGTATTTT,CASSLITGGLRTDTQYF
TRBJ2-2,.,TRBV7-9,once,TGTGTCTCCAGTAGAGGAATCACCGGGGAGCTGTTTTTT,CVSSRGITGELFF
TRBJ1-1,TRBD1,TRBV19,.,TGTGCCAGTGGGGACAGGGGGATCACTGAAGCTTTCTTT,CASGDRGITEAFF
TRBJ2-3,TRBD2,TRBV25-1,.,TGTGCCAGCAGTGACCCTCTAGCGGGCTATAGCACAGATACGCAGTATTTT,CASSDPLAGYSTDTQYF
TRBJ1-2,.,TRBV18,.,TGTGCCAGCTCACCGCGGGGCTATGGCTACACCTTC,CASSPRGYGYTF
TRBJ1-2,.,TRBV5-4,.,TGTGCCAGCAGCTTGGTAGGGGCAGAACAGAGTTATGGCTACACCTTC,CASSLVGAEQSYGYTF
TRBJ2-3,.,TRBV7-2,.,TGTGCCAGCAGCTTACGGGGGAGCACAGATACGCAGTATTTT,CASSLRGSTDTQYF
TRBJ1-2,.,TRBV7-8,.,TGTGCCAGCAGCTTAGTGGCAGGGGCTAACTATGGCTACACCTTC,CASSLVAGANYGYTF
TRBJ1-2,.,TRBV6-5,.,TGTGCCAGCAGCAGGGACGGGAGTGGCTACACCTTC,CASSRDGSGYTF
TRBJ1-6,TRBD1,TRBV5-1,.,TGCGCCAGCAGCTTGGCCGCAGGGGGCGTAGATTCACCCCTCCACTTT,CASSLAAGGVDSPLHF
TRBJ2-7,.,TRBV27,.,TGTGCCAGCAGTTTAGACTACCGATACGAGCAGTACTTC,CASSLDYRYEQYF
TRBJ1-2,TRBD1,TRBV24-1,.,TGTGCCACCAGTGAGGGACAGGGATATGGCTACACCTTC,CATSEGQGYGYTF
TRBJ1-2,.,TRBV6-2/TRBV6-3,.,TGTGCCAGCAGTCTCACACAGGGCCTGGGAGGCTACACCTTC,CASSLTQGLGGYTF
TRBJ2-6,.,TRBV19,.,TGTGCCAGTAGTTTACAACAGGGTTCCGGGGCCAACGTCCTGACTTTC,CASSLQQGSGANVLTF
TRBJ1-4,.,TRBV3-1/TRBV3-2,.,TGTGCCAGCAGCCAAATATCCCACGGGACAACTAATGAAAAACTGTTTTTT,CASSQISHGTTNEKLFF
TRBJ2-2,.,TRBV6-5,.,TGTGCCAGCAGTTCGTACACCGGGGAGCTGTTTTTT,CASSSYTGELFF
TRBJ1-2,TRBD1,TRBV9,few,TGTGCCAGCAGCGGTTTGAGACAGGGGTATGGCTACACCTTC,CASSGLRQGYGYTF
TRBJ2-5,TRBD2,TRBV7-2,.,TGTGCCAGCAGCTCATATGGGGAGCGGGGGGACCAAGAGACCCAGTACTTC,CASSSYGERGDQETQYF
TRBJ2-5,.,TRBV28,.,TGTGCCAGCAGTTTTGGGGAGCGGGAAGAGACCCAGTACTTC,CASSFGEREETQYF
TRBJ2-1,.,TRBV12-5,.,TGTGCTAGTGGTTTGTTAGGGGGCTACAATGAGCAGTTCTTC,CASGLLGGYNEQFF
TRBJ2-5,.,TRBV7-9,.,TGTGCCAGCAGCTTATTGTCCCAGGGGGAGACCCAGTACTTC,CASSLLSQGETQYF
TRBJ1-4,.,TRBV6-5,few,TGTGTGGGGCGGGATTTAGCAACTAATGAAAAACTGTTTTTT,CVGRDLATNEKLFF
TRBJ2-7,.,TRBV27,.,TGTGCCAGCAGTCCCCGGACGGACTTAGGGCAGTACTTC,CASSPRTDLGQYF
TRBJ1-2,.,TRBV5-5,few,TGTGCCAGCAGCCAGGGTTGGGGGGGCCGTGATGGCTACACCTTC,CASSQGWGGRDGYTF
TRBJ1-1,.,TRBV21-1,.,TGTGCCAGCAGGGGGGCCTTACTACACATTCGCACTGAAGCTTTCTTT,CASRGALLHIRTEAFF
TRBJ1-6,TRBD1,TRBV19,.,TGTGCCAGTAGTGGCCGGACAGGGCAGAATTCACCCCTCCACTTT,CASSGRTGQNSPLHF
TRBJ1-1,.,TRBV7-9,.,TGTGCCAGCAGCTTAGGGGGGCCGAAGACTGAAGCTTTCTTT,CASSLGGPKTEAFF
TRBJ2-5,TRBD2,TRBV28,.,TGTGCCAGCGGTTTAGCGGGGAGACAAGAGACCCAGTACTTC,CASGLAGRQETQYF
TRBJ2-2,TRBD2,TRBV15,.,TGTGCCACCAGCAGAGAGGGAGGGGCCGGGGAGCTGTTTTTT,CATSREGGAGELFF
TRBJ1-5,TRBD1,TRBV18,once,TGTGCCAGCTCACCACTCGGGACAGGGGGTCAGCCCCAGCATTTT,CASSPLGTGGQPQHF
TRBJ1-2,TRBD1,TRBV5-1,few,TGCGCCAGCAGCTTGACGGGACAGGACTTTGACACCTTC,CASSLTGQDFDTF
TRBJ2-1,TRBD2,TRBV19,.,TGTGCCAGTAGCAGTCATTACCTTATTCCGGGACTATCCTCCTACAATGAGCAGTTCTTC,CASSSHYLIPGLSSYNEQFF
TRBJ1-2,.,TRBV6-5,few,TGTGCCAGCAGGCCCCGTAACAACCGGGTCTATGGCTACACCTTC,CASRPRNNRVYGYTF
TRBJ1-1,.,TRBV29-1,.,TGCAGCGTTGAATGGGGGGGTGAAGCTTTCTTT,CSVEWGGEAFF
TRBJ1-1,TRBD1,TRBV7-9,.,TGTGCCAGCAGCTTTGGACAGGCGAACACTGAAGCTTTCTTT,CASSFGQANTEAFF
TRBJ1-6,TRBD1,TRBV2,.,TGTGCCGGACGGGACAGGGATTCACCCCTCCACTTT,CAGRDRDSPLHF
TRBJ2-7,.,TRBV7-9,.,TGTGCCAGCAGCCAGGAGGACTATAACGAGCAGTACTTC,CASSQEDYNEQYF
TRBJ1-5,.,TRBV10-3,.,TGTGCCATCCGGACAGACAATCAGCCCCAGCATTTT,CAIRTDNQPQHF
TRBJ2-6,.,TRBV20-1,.,TGCAGTGCTAGTGGAGGGTCTGGGGCCAACGTCCTGACTTTC,CSASGGSGANVLTF